The 18 T cell receptor beta chains presented below share a single source sample, sequenced in a study of post-analysis software for immune sequencing data. Study-level findings and limits: Controls showed lower frequencies than patients for roughly five TRBV segments, and TRBV5-6, TRBV5-1 and TRBV20-1 were among these.

Each TCR beta cDNA library carried unique molecular identifiers. Each CDR3 protein gets one entry after TCRdb re-called the PCR reads with MiXCR. This table holds some 800,000 distinct CDR3 sequences, around 45% found once. These receptors have no identified antigens. Sequencing used blood. These receptors came from a girl under 18 with multiple sclerosis.

The genes are TRBV7-9 and TRBJ2-2; a possible D gene is TRBD2 (6 bases). Germline values: CDR1 SEHNR, CDR2 FQNEAQ (reference sequence). The CDR3 totals 13 residues. The ends were cut back, 10 bases at V and 3 bases at J, with 12 bases in the middle. The CDR3 region is CAIRERDTGELFF. The DNA for the CDR3 is TGTGCCATAAGGGAGCGGGACACCGGGGAGCTGTTTTTT.

The chain uses TRBV6-5 and TRBJ2-7, with 7 bases fitting TRBD2. CDR1 is MNHEY and CDR2 is SVGAGI in the germline V gene. The V and J ends lost 5 bases and 4 bases, in that order; junction bases with no gene match: 11. This CDR3 is 15 amino acids long. The CDR3 reads CASSPLGGGPYEQYF. CDR3 sequence (DNA): TGTGCCAGCAGTCCCCTCGGCGGGGGACCGTACGAGCAGTACTTC.

In this sample, this clonotype turned up a few times. The V and J genes are TRBV12-3 or TRBV12-4 and TRBJ2-1; no definite D call. Trimming removed 7 bases at V and 2 bases at J, with 12 bases between. The CDR3 sequence is 14 residues long. The CDR3 DNA reads TGTGCCAGCACCCCGGGCCTGACCTACAATGAGCAGTTCTTC. Translation: CASTPGLTYNEQFF.

The chain carries TRBV29-1 and TRBJ2-2; D might be TRBD1 or TRBD2, each matching 5 bases. Between the trimmed V and J ends, which lost 4 bases and 2 bases, there was a span of 11 bases. This CDR3 region has 14 residues. Per the germline V gene, CDR1 is SQVTM and CDR2 is ANQGSEA. The CDR3 protein is CSVAGLENTGELFF. DNA for the CDR3: TGCAGCGTTGCGGGGCTAGAAAACACCGGGGAGCTGTTTTTT.

In its sample, this clonotype was seen a few times. The V call is TRBV29-1, the J call TRBJ2-1; D ambiguous. Germline V gene lookup returns CDR1 SQVTM and CDR2 ANQGSEA. The V gene lost 1 base and the J gene lost 4 bases, with 11 bases spanning the gap. The CDR3 totals 14 residues. CDR3: CSVEGADRYNEQFF. The CDR3, as DNA: TGCAGCGTTGAAGGGGCAGATCGATACAATGAGCAGTTCTTC.

This clonotype was found a few times. The chain combines TRBV7-3 with TRBJ1-1; 10 bases map to TRBD1. The CDR3 runs to 13 residues. V shed 5 bases and J 5 bases; nucleotides not matched to a gene: 2. Germline loops: CDR1 SGHTA, CDR2 FQGTGA. CDR3 region: CASSRDRGTEAFF. The CDR3 DNA reads as TGTGCCAGCAGCCGGGACAGGGGTACTGAAGCTTTCTTT.

This clonotype was seen a few times. This chain connects TRBV6-1 to TRBJ2-3, with 8 bases identical to TRBD2. V lost 5 bases to trimming and J lost 2 bases; unmatched junction nucleotides: 15. The germline V gene has CDR1 MNHNS and CDR2 SASEGT. This CDR3 contains 18 residues. The CDR3 sequence: CASSRWAGVAGSTDTQYF. DNA of the CDR3: TGTGCCAGCAGTCGCTGGGCGGGTGTAGCGGGATCCACAGATACGCAGTATTTT.

The sample holds one count of this clonotype. This chain connects TRBV7-2 to TRBJ2-5, with D unclear. Per the germline V gene, CDR1 is SGHTA and CDR2 is FQGNSA. The V and J ends lost 2 bases and 7 bases respectively, with 14 bases between them. The CDR3 runs 14 residues. CDR3 sequence: CASSLSSGLVTQYF. The CDR3 DNA follows: TGTGCCAGCAGCTTATCGTCTGGGTTGGTGACCCAGTACTTC.

This clonotype has a handful of counts. This rearrangement joins TRBV11-2 to TRBJ1-2; D is perhaps TRBD1 (5 bases). V was cut by 5 bases and J by 0 bases, with 10 bases left in between. The CDR3 extends over 14 amino acids. Germline V lookup: CDR1 SGHAT, CDR2 FQNNGV. DNA of the CDR3: TGTGCCAGCAGCACCGGGACCTCTAACTATGGCTACACCTTC. Amino acid sequence: CASSTGTSNYGYTF.

The chain combines TRBV24-1 with TRBJ2-6, with D unclear. Trimming cost V 4 bases and J 0 bases, with 9 bases left between them. The CDR3 loop spans 16 amino acids. Germline V lookup: CDR1 KGHDR, CDR2 SFDVKD. The CDR3 nucleotides read TGTGCCACCAGTGACCACCAACGCTCTGGGGCCAACGTCCTGACTTTC. Translated, it gives CATSDHQRSGANVLTF.

The genes are TRBV5-4 and TRBJ2-7, with D possibly TRBD1 on 5 matching bases. Deletions cut 2 bases from V and 1 base from J, with 13 bases between. The CDR3 has 15 residues. CDR1 is SGHNT and CDR2 is YYREEE in the germline V gene (reference sequence). The CDR3 DNA reads as TGTGCCAGCAGCTTTCAATCCCGACAGTCCTACGAGCAGTACTTC. Translated, it gives CASSFQSRQSYEQYF.

There are a few counts of this clonotype. The J gene is TRBJ1-2, the V gene TRBV27; D gene unclear. V lost 10 bases and J 6 bases, leaving 18 bases between the germline ends. The CDR3 contains 13 residues. Germline CDR1 MNHEY, CDR2 SMNVEV (reference sequence). The CDR3 protein is CATTGDPGDGYTF. CDR3 nucleotide sequence: TGTGCCACAACGGGAGACCCCGGGGATGGCTACACCTTC.

This clonotype was found a few times. This chain links TRBV29-1 with TRBJ2-4, with 9 bases identical to TRBD1. The J call is doubtful: the DNA matches TRBJ2-7 better. Germline V gene data show CDR1 as SQVTM and CDR2 as ANQGSEA. The CDR3 runs to 12 residues. CDR3 in DNA: TGCAGCGTTGGGGACAGGGAGAACGAGCAGTACTTC. Translated: CSVGDRENEQYF.

The chain links TRBV9 to TRBJ2-7; possibly TRBD2 for D (5 bases). CDR3 length: 15 amino acids. The ends were cut back, 0 bases at V and 5 bases at J, with 15 bases in the middle. CDR1 SGDLS and CDR2 YYNGEE come from the germline V gene. The CDR3 DNA reads as TGTGCCAGCAGCGTAGAGGACTGGGTAGGTAACGAGCAGTACTTC. Amino acid sequence: CASSVEDWVGNEQYF.

This clonotype showed up just a few times. The chain couples TRBV7-4 to TRBJ2-1; TRBD2 matches at 13 bases. This CDR3 is built from 16 residues. V was pared by 6 bases and J by 4 bases, with 6 bases of the junction left unmatched. Germline assignment: CDR1 SGHVT and CDR2 SQSDAQ. For the CDR3, the DNA is TGTGCCAGCAGGAACAAGACTAGCGGGAGGTACAATGAGCAGTTCTTC. Translated: CASRNKTSGRYNEQFF.

The V and J genes are TRBV2 and TRBJ2-7, with D possibly matching TRBD2 (6 bases). The length of the CDR3 is 11 residues. V lost 8 bases and J 5 bases, leaving 10 bases between the germline ends. CDR1 and CDR2 from the germline V gene are SNHLY and FYNNEI. The CDR3 DNA sequence: TGTGCCAGCTTGGGGGAGGACGAGCAGTACTTC. Encoded protein: CASLGEDEQYF.

This clonotype was counted a few times. V is TRBV5-1 and J is TRBJ1-1; unclear D gene. Germline assignment: CDR1 SGHRS and CDR2 YFSETQ. This CDR3 region has 14 residues. With 0 bases removed from V and 0 bases from J, the gap between germline ends came to 6 bases. The CDR3, as DNA: TGCGCCAGCAGCTTGGAACCGTTGAACACTGAAGCTTTCTTT. Translating gives CASSLEPLNTEAFF.

This clonotype occurred once. The chain couples TRBV2 to TRBJ1-5; TRBD1 might be the D (6 bases). CDR3 length: 15 amino acids. CDR1 and CDR2 (germline): SNHLY, FYNNEI. Trimming took off 6 bases at V and 6 bases at J, with 18 bases between the two ends. CDR3 in DNA: TGTGCCAGCAGGGGGGCTACGTGGGTGGGTCAGCCCCAGCATTTT. As protein: CASRGATWVGQPQHF. The variable domain in full, completed from reference TRBV2 and TRBJ1-5, reads EPEVTQTPSHQVTQMGQEVILRCVPISNHLYFYWYRQILGQKVEFLVSFYNNEISEKSEIFDDQFSVERPDGSNFTLKIRSTKLEDSAMYFCASRGATWVGQPQHFGDGTRLSIL.